The 30 T cell receptor beta chains given below trace back to one sample, sequenced in a study of blood T cells in healthy people across ages. With a J-beta primer mix and a sample-barcoded 5' primer, a second PCR ran roughly 6 to 11 cycles. TCRdb ran MiXCR on the 5' RACE reads and lists one entry per CDR3 protein. The sample holds more than 600,000 distinct CDR3 sequences, roughly 25% seen once. Separately, the same data were catalogued under a study of T cells of mothers and their children.

Material for sequencing was blood. Receptors originate from a boy younger than 18 in good health.

This clonotype has more than one count but fewer than ten. This chain links TRBV14 with TRBJ1-5, with D tentatively TRBD1 (6 bases). This CDR3 comprises 13 residues. V lost 3 bases to trimming and J lost 6 bases, with 9 bases between them. Germline assignment: CDR1 SGHDN and CDR2 FVKESK. CDR3 sequence (DNA): TGTGCCAGCAGCCACCTACAGGGTCAGCCCCAGCATTTT. Its translation: CASSHLQGQPQHF.

The V gene is TRBV12-3 or TRBV12-4, the J gene TRBJ2-3; no clear D. The CDR3 consists of 13 residues. Between the trimmed V and J ends, which lost 10 bases and 2 bases, there was a span of 13 bases. CDR3 protein: CATRLLITDTQYF. The DNA of the CDR3 is TGTGCCACCCGACTTCTAATCACAGATACGCAGTATTTT.

This chain connects TRBV5-1 to TRBJ2-3; 12 bases align to TRBD2. V gave up 0 bases and J gave up 3 bases; unmatched junction bases: 8. CDR1 SGHRS and CDR2 YFSETQ come from the germline V gene. CDR3 length equals 18 residues. The CDR3 loop is CASSLALAGGLPTDTQYF. For the CDR3, the DNA is TGCGCCAGCAGCTTGGCGCTAGCGGGGGGGCTTCCGACAGATACGCAGTATTTT.

CDR3 DNA sequence: TGCGCCAGCAGCCAAGCCCCCCCTAGCGGGAGAACCCACGAGCAGTACTTC. Translation: CASSQAPPSGRTHEQYF. The chain uses TRBV4-1 and TRBJ2-5; 10 bases map to TRBD2. The J call may be wrong; the DNA end is better matched by TRBJ2-7. In germline, CDR1 is MGHRA, CDR2 YSYEKL. The CDR3 loop spans 17 amino acids.

This rearrangement joins TRBV7-9 to TRBJ2-7; TRBD2 might be the D (5 bases). This CDR3 spans 14 amino acids. V lost 5 bases, J lost 5 bases, and 16 bases lay in between. Germline V lookup: CDR1 SEHNR, CDR2 FQNEAQ (reference sequence). The CDR3 DNA is TGTGCCAGCAGCATTACACTAGGATTCGACGAGCAGTACTTC. It translates to CASSITLGFDEQYF.

In this sample, this clonotype turned up a few times. The genes are TRBV9 and TRBJ2-3; the match to TRBD2 covers 7 bases. The CDR3 totals 16 residues. The ends lost 0 bases at V and 4 bases at J; junction bases unmatched: 8. Germline lookup yields CDR1 SGDLS and CDR2 YYNGEE. For the CDR3, the DNA is TGTGCCAGCAGCGTAGACGGCGGGGGAGTGTCAGATACGCAGTATTTT. Protein sequence: CASSVDGGGVSDTQYF.

The rearrangement uses TRBV29-1 and TRBJ2-5, with a possible D match to TRBD2 (5 bases). V lost 5 bases, J lost 5 bases, and 15 bases lay in between. From germline, CDR1 is SQVTM and CDR2 ANQGSEA. The CDR3 is made up of 13 amino acids. CDR3 amino acids: CSVSSADGETQYF. As DNA, the CDR3 is TGCAGCGTTTCATCAGCGGACGGGGAGACCCAGTACTTC.

Comments on this clonotype: Its ends do not fully match the called genes, so a read error is possible. This chain connects TRBV11-3 to TRBJ2-1; D is ambiguous. The V gene's germline CDR1 is SGHNT and CDR2 YENEEA. This CDR3 is 14 amino acids long. The CDR3 sequence is CASSLTAAYDEHFF. CDR3 DNA sequence: TGTGCCAGCAGCTTGACGGCGGCCTACGATGAGCACTTCTTC. The full variable domain, with the rest looked up from reference TRBV11-3 and TRBJ2-1, is EAGVVQSPRYKIIEKKQPVAFWCNPISGHNTLYWYLQNLGQGPELLIRYENEEAVDDSQLPKDRFSAERLKGVDSTLKIQPAELGDSAVYLCASSLTAAYDEHFFGPGTRLTVL.

The chain combines TRBV12-3 or TRBV12-4 with TRBJ2-7; 7 positions agree with TRBD1. This CDR3 has 14 amino acids. V trimming: 6 bases; J trimming: 1 base; junction bases outside the gene matches: 6. As DNA, the CDR3 is TGTGCCAGCAGGTCGACAGGGTGGTCCTACGAGCAGTACTTC. Protein: CASRSTGWSYEQYF.

V gene TRBV15 combines with J gene TRBJ2-7; D unresolved. The germline CDR1 and CDR2 sequences are LNHNV and YYDKDF (reference sequence). This CDR3 has 13 amino acids. Between the trimmed V and J ends, which lost 7 bases and 1 base, there was a span of 11 bases. CDR3 DNA sequence: TGTGCCACCATGTCTCCAGCGTCCTACGAGCAGTACTTC. Translating it yields CATMSPASYEQYF.

J is TRBJ2-7 and V is TRBV6-6; D possibly corresponds to TRBD1 (5 bases). The V end lost 6 bases, the J end lost 3 bases, and 9 bases lay between the germline ends. Germline lookup yields CDR1 MNHNY and CDR2 SVGAGI (reference sequence). The CDR3 covers 12 residues. The CDR3 protein is CASSDSRYEQYF. In DNA form, the CDR3 reads TGTGCCAGCAGCGACAGCCGCTACGAGCAGTACTTC.

The chain uses TRBV28 and TRBJ2-7; the match to TRBD1 covers 7 bases. Germline CDR1 MDHEN, CDR2 SYDVKM. This CDR3 has 14 residues. The J segment lost 2 bases and the V segment lost 5 bases, leaving 6 bases of the junction unmatched. The CDR3 bases are TGTGCCAGCAGTACCCCCGACAGGGCCTACGAGCAGTACTTC. It encodes CASSTPDRAYEQYF.

The J gene is TRBJ1-6, the V gene TRBV12-3 or TRBV12-4, with 7 bases aligning to TRBD1. CDR3 length: 17 residues. V lost 5 bases to trimming and J lost 1 base; unmatched junction nucleotides: 8. DNA for the CDR3: TGTGCCAGCAGTAAATTACCACAGGGGTCCTATAATTCACCCCTCCACTTT. Translated, it gives CASSKLPQGSYNSPLHF.

This clonotype was observed a handful of times. The chain couples TRBV29-1 to TRBJ2-5; D gene uncertain. The better agreement between TRBJ2-1 and the DNA end casts doubt on the J call. The CDR3 is 13 amino acids. Germline lookup yields CDR1 SQVTM and CDR2 ANQGSEA. The CDR3 DNA is TGCAGCGTTGGGACCGCAGAATACAATGAGCAGTTCTTC. Translated, it gives CSVGTAEYNEQFF.

This clonotype was detected only a few times. J is TRBJ2-5 and V is TRBV7-2; perhaps TRBD2 as D (5 bases). The end of the DNA fits TRBJ2-7 better, so the J call may be wrong. The CDR3 loop spans 13 amino acids. Germline assignment: CDR1 SGHTA and CDR2 FQGNSA. The CDR3 DNA is TGTGCCAGCAGCTTCGCACGGGGTTACGAGCAGTACTTC. This gives the protein CASSFARGYEQYF.

In its sample, this clonotype was seen a few times. The chain carries TRBV6-6 and TRBJ1-4, with D perhaps matching TRBD1 (6 bases). V lost 7 bases to trimming and J lost 5 bases, with 14 bases between them. The CDR3 is 14 amino acids. From germline, CDR1 is MNHNY and CDR2 SVGAGI (reference sequence). CDR3 sequence: CASIERTENEKLFF. CDR3 in DNA: TGTGCCAGCATTGAGCGGACAGAGAATGAAAAACTGTTTTTT.

This clonotype was detected only a few times. The rearrangement uses TRBV25-1 and TRBJ2-7, with D uncertain. The CDR3 runs to 13 residues. CDR1 MGHDK and CDR2 SYGVNS come from the germline V gene. V was cut by 8 bases and J by 2 bases, with 13 bases left in between. For the CDR3, the DNA is TGTGCCAGCGGTACTATGGGGACCTACGAGCAGTACTTC. Its translation is CASGTMGTYEQYF.

Remarks on this clonotype: A much larger clonotype is one base distant, so this may be a read error. This chain connects TRBV12-3 or TRBV12-4 to TRBJ2-1, with 10 bases fitting TRBD2. The length of the CDR3 is 15 residues. V was pared by 3 bases and J by 4 bases, with 3 bases of the junction left unmatched. CDR3 residues: CASSFVSGGYNEQFF. The CDR3 bases are TGTGCCAGCAGTTTTGTTAGCGGGGGGTACAATGAGCAGTTCTTC.

This chain joins TRBV7-9 and TRBJ2-2, with D perhaps TRBD2 (6 bases). CDR1 and CDR2 (germline): SEHNR, FQNEAQ (reference sequence). The ends were cut back, 2 bases at V and 2 bases at J, with 12 bases in the middle. The CDR3 runs 16 residues. CDR3 loop: CASSLIVAANTGELFF. The CDR3 DNA follows: TGTGCCAGCAGCTTAATAGTAGCGGCAAACACCGGGGAGCTGTTTTTT.

The chain combines TRBV7-2 with TRBJ2-5, with D possibly TRBD1 on 6 matching bases. Germline loops: CDR1 SGHTA, CDR2 FQGNSA. With 5 bases removed from V and 3 bases from J, the gap between germline ends came to 16 bases. This CDR3 contains 15 residues. The CDR3 spells CASSIQGPGEETQYF. The CDR3, as DNA: TGTGCCAGCAGCATACAGGGTCCAGGGGAAGAGACCCAGTACTTC.

This clonotype occurred a few times. The J gene is TRBJ1-4, the V gene TRBV5-1; a weak D match, TRBD1 (6 bases). CDR3 length: 17 residues. Germline V gene sequence: CDR1 SGHRS, CDR2 YFSETQ. Trimming stripped 2 bases from V and 0 bases from J, with 14 bases between. The CDR3 sequence: CASSLQGDPATNEKLFF. In DNA form, the CDR3 reads TGCGCCAGCAGCTTACAGGGCGATCCTGCAACTAATGAAAAACTGTTTTTT.

V usage is TRBV4-3 and J usage is TRBJ2-4, with 8 bases matching TRBD2. V gave up 6 bases and J gave up 10 bases; unmatched junction bases: 11. The germline V gene has CDR1 LGHNA and CDR2 YSLEER. The CDR3 length is 14 residues. The CDR3 loop is CASSLQRESRIQYF. Here the CDR3 DNA reads TGCGCCAGCAGTTTACAGCGGGAGTCACGGATTCAGTACTTC.

This clonotype has only a few counts. J is TRBJ1-4 and V is TRBV29-1; tentatively, D is TRBD1 (6 bases). Trimming shortened V by 5 bases and J by 7 bases, and 23 bases separated the two germline ends. The CDR3 spans 16 residues. Germline CDR1 reads SQVTM; CDR2 reads ANQGSEA. The CDR3 loop reads CSVWPQGYGGGEKLFF. The CDR3 DNA sequence: TGCAGCGTTTGGCCGCAGGGCTACGGGGGCGGTGAAAAACTGTTTTTT.

V gene TRBV20-1 combines with J gene TRBJ2-3, with D possibly being TRBD1 (6 bases). Trimming pared 5 bases from V and 4 bases from J, leaving 10 bases between. Germline V gives CDR1 DFQATT, CDR2 SNEGSKA (reference sequence). The CDR3 consists of 12 residues. Here the CDR3 reads CSAPRGADTQYF. CDR3 DNA sequence: TGCAGTGCTCCCAGGGGTGCAGATACGCAGTATTTT.

The V gene is TRBV4-2, the J gene TRBJ2-7; D might be TRBD1 or TRBD2, each matching 5 bases. The V end lost 0 bases, the J end lost 0 bases, and 12 bases lay between the germline ends. Germline CDR1 reads LGHNA; CDR2 reads YNFKEQ. CDR3 length: 16 residues. The CDR3 DNA reads as TGTGCCAGCAGCCAAGAGACCGGGACCGTCTCCTACGAGCAGTACTTC. Amino acids: CASSQETGTVSYEQYF.

On this clonotype: Since a much larger clone is just one base distant, this may be a read error. The chain joins TRBV7-9 to TRBJ2-3; 10 nucleotides agree with TRBD1. Losses at the gene ends were 5 bases for V and 11 bases for J; bases not matched to a gene: 10. The CDR3 is 14 residues long. Germline V gene sequence: CDR1 SEHNR, CDR2 FQNEAQ (reference sequence). CDR3 region: CASSRDRGARVQYF. The CDR3 DNA sequence: TGTGCCAGCAGCAGGGACAGGGGAGCGAGAGTGCAGTATTTT.

This clonotype was recorded a few times. This sequence joins TRBV14 and TRBJ2-3, with TRBD2 identical over 7 bases. The CDR3 runs 16 residues. Germline V gene sequence: CDR1 SGHDN, CDR2 FVKESK. V shed 2 bases, J shed 0 bases, and the junction held 5 bases outside the gene matches. The CDR3 region is CASSQFGTISTDTQYF. DNA for the CDR3: TGTGCCAGCAGCCAATTCGGGACTATCAGCACAGATACGCAGTATTTT.

J is TRBJ2-2 and V is TRBV27; D perhaps matches TRBD1 (6 bases). The germline CDR1 and CDR2 sequences are MNHEY and SMNVEV (reference sequence). V was pared by 3 bases and J by 7 bases, with 12 bases between. The CDR3 sequence is 14 residues long. CDR3 DNA: TGTGCCAGCAGTTTCCCAGGGGCGGACGGGGAGCTGTTTTTT. It yields the protein CASSFPGADGELFF.

The chain has TRBV2 and TRBJ1-2; D is undetermined. The CDR3 has 13 residues. The V and J ends lost 7 bases and 4 bases respectively, with 13 bases between them. Per the germline V gene, CDR1 is SNHLY and CDR2 is FYNNEI. This CDR3 reads CASTTGRLYGYTF. CDR3 in DNA: TGTGCCAGCACCACTGGACGGCTCTATGGCTACACCTTC.

The chain uses TRBV4-2 and TRBJ2-6; D is undetermined. The ends were cut back, 0 bases at V and 0 bases at J, with 15 bases in the middle. The CDR3 spans 19 residues. From germline, CDR1 is LGHNA and CDR2 YNFKEQ. DNA of the CDR3: TGTGCCAGCAGCCAAGATCGAAGGGATCACCTCTCTGGGGCCAACGTCCTGACTTTC. This gives the protein CASSQDRRDHLSGANVLTF.